Below are 25 T cell receptor beta chains sequenced from a single sample in a study of blood T cells in healthy people across ages (dated by TCRdb to 2014 to 2015). Library construction relied on 5' RACE. The sequencer listed for this sample is Illumina HiSeq 2500. The second PCR ran for roughly 7 to 12 cycles and used a J-beta primer mix along with a sample-barcoded 5' primer. Clones were called with MiXCR by TCRdb after fastp trimmed the public reads at Q25, and only in-frame beta chains were retained. Each CDR3 protein appears once, grouped with its most common genes and DNA. Recorded for this sample are 1.5 million or so distinct CDR3 sequences; 35% to 45% of them occurred a single time. The ten largest clones represent 7.9% of the sample. The sample comprised blood. The origin of the receptors is a woman younger than 35 in good health.

Concerning this clonotype itself: A read error may produce the germline difference seen at one junction end. The chain links TRBV7-2 to TRBJ2-7; D remains ambiguous. This CDR3 is 15 amino acids long. CDR1 and CDR2 from the germline V gene are SGHTA and FQGNSA. The CDR3 coding sequence is TGTGCCAGCGGCTTAGAAGATGCGGTGCCCTACGAGCAGTACTTC. This translates into CASGLEDAVPYEQYF. The full variable domain, its missing parts supplied by reference TRBV7-2 and TRBJ2-7, is GAGVSQSPSNKVTEKGKDVELRCDPISGHTALYWYRQSLGQGLEFLIYFQGNSAPDKSGLPSDRFSAERTGGSVSTLTIQRTQQEDSAVYLCASGLEDAVPYEQYFGPGTRLTVT.

This clonotype occurred a few times. This chain joins TRBV7-3 and TRBJ1-2; D gene unclear. The CDR3 loop spans 15 amino acids. Germline-derived CDR1 and CDR2 are SGHTA and FQGTGA. V was shortened by 2 bases and J by 2 bases, with 12 bases between the two germline ends. DNA for the CDR3: TGTGCCAGCAGCTTAGCTCCAGGAACCAACTATGGCTACACCTTC. Its protein product is CASSLAPGTNYGYTF.

The CDR3 reads CASSSPGGGTQYF. The DNA for the CDR3 is TGTGCCAGCAGTTCCCCAGGAGGGGGCACGCAGTATTTT. The chain has TRBV25-1 and TRBJ2-3; D perhaps matches TRBD1 (7 bases). Germline assignment: CDR1 MGHDK and CDR2 SYGVNS. The V and J ends lost 5 bases and 9 bases respectively, with 15 bases between them. This CDR3 comprises 13 residues.

The chain recombines TRBV21-1 with TRBJ2-3. TRBV21-1 corresponds to a pseudogene. The CDR3 covers 16 residues. The CDR3 nucleotides read TGTGCCAGCAGCAAAGGGGGTAGCATAAGCACAGATACGCAGTATTTT. Residues: CASSKGGSISTDTQYF.

V is TRBV18 and J is TRBJ2-7; 7 bases match TRBD2. There are 15 residues in the CDR3. CDR1 KGHSH and CDR2 LQKENI come from the germline V gene. With 5 bases clipped from V and 4 bases from J, the junction kept 11 bases outside the gene matches. In DNA, the CDR3 is TGTGCCAGCTCAACTCTAGCGGACGCCCTTTACGAGCAGTACTTC. Translated: CASSTLADALYEQYF.

This clonotype has only a few counts. The chain combines TRBV27 with TRBJ2-7; 8 nucleotides match TRBD1. Germline-derived CDR1 and CDR2 are MNHEY and SMNVEV (reference sequence). The length of the CDR3 is 16 residues. The V segment lost 3 bases and the J segment 3 bases; nucleotides outside the gene matches: 10. The DNA of the CDR3 is TGTGCCAGCAGTTTCCTTACAGGGGGACTTATCTACGAGCAGTACTTC. This encodes CASSFLTGGLIYEQYF.

The genes are TRBV7-9 and TRBJ1-2; D uncertain. The CDR3 is 14 amino acids. In germline, CDR1 is SEHNR, CDR2 FQNEAQ (reference sequence). Trimming shortened V by 3 bases and J by 8 bases, and 16 bases separated the two germline ends. The CDR3 is CASSFGFGHPGYTF. DNA for the CDR3: TGTGCCAGCAGCTTTGGCTTTGGCCATCCGGGCTACACCTTC.

The rearrangement uses TRBV6-6 and TRBJ2-1; 8 bases match TRBD1. The J call may be in error: the DNA end matches TRBJ2-7 better. Per the germline V gene, CDR1 is MNHNY and CDR2 is SVGAGI (reference sequence). The CDR3 consists of 14 residues. The CDR3 sequence: CASRTGASYNEQYF. CDR3 sequence (DNA): TGTGCCAGCAGGACAGGGGCCTCCTACAATGAGCAGTACTTC.

The CDR3 coding sequence is TGCAGTGCTATAGTCCCCATCAGTGACAGATCCTACGAGCAGTACTTC. Its translation: CSAIVPISDRSYEQYF. The V gene is TRBV20-1, the J gene TRBJ2-7, with D maybe TRBD1 (5 bases). CDR3 length: 16 residues. Trimming took off 4 bases at V and 1 base at J, with 20 bases between the two ends. Germline V gene lookup returns CDR1 DFQATT and CDR2 SNEGSKA (reference sequence).

This clonotype was observed a few times. The chain links TRBV9 to TRBJ2-1; D is possibly TRBD2 (5 bases). The CDR3 covers 14 residues. Germline assignment: CDR1 SGDLS and CDR2 YYNGEE. V lost 6 bases, J lost 6 bases, and 16 bases lay in between. The CDR3 coding sequence is TGTGCCAGCACTCGGAGCGGAGGACTCAATGAGCAGTTCTTC. This sequence encodes CASTRSGGLNEQFF.

Comment on this clonotype: A read error may account for a junction end that differs from germline. The rearrangement links TRBV6-1 to TRBJ2-1, with 14 nucleotides matching TRBD2. The CDR3 is 16 amino acids. The V gene's germline CDR1 is MNHNS and CDR2 SASEGT. This CDR3 reads CASRIMGTSGSHEQLF. The CDR3 region has the DNA TGTGCCAGCAGAATAATGGGGACTAGCGGGAGCCATGAGCAGTTATTC.

Concerning this clonotype itself: At one of its ends the junction is not consistent with the germline gene, which may arise from a read error. The chain carries TRBV20-1 and TRBJ2-3; a possible D gene is TRBD2 (6 bases). Germline V lookup: CDR1 DFQATT, CDR2 SNEGSKA (reference sequence). The length of the CDR3 is 13 residues. The DNA of the CDR3 is TGCAGTGCCAGAGGGAGGTCAGGAGATACGCAGTATTTT. Protein product: CSARGRSGDTQYF.

Worth noting for this clonotype: One end of the junction does not line up with germline, which may come from a read error. The chain recombines TRBV27 with TRBJ1-5; no firm D call. Per the germline V gene, CDR1 is MNHEY and CDR2 is SMNVEV (reference sequence). The CDR3 runs to 14 residues. CDR3: CACSHTQSNKPQHF. CDR3 in DNA: TGTGCCTGCAGTCATACTCAAAGCAATAAGCCCCAGCATTTT.

This clonotype appeared once. The rearrangement uses TRBV27 and TRBJ1-3; 11 nucleotides agree with TRBD1. CDR1 and CDR2 (germline): MNHEY, SMNVEV (reference sequence). CDR3 length: 17 residues. The V segment lost 5 bases and the J segment 0 bases; nucleotides outside the gene matches: 6. The CDR3 DNA is TGTGCCAGCAGTCCGGGGACAGGGGGACCCTCTGGAAACACCATATATTTT. Its translation is CASSPGTGGPSGNTIYF.

The genes are TRBV11-2 and TRBJ2-7; TRBD1 aligns across 8 bases. V was clipped by 4 bases and J by 7 bases; unmatched bases: 9. Germline CDR1 reads SGHAT; CDR2 reads FQNNGV. The CDR3 totals 14 residues. As DNA, the CDR3 is TGTGCCAGCAGCTCGATCCAGGGGGCGAGGGAGCAGTACTTC. It yields the protein CASSSIQGAREQYF. Together with reference TRBV11-2 and TRBJ2-7, the CDR3 gives the full variable domain: EAGVAQSPRYKIIEKRQSVAFWCNPISGHATLYWYQQILGQGPKLLIQFQNNGVVDDSQLPKDRFSAERLKGVDSTLKIQPAKLEDSAVYLCASSSIQGAREQYFGPGTRLTVT.

This clonotype is a singleton in its sample. This chain connects TRBV12-3 or TRBV12-4 to TRBJ2-7, with D hard to call. This CDR3 has 15 residues. Between the trimmed V and J ends, which lost 4 bases and 2 bases, there was a span of 15 bases. In DNA form, the CDR3 reads TGTGCCAGCAGTTATACACCACAAGGCACCTACGAGCAGTACTTC. Translation: CASSYTPQGTYEQYF.

This clonotype was counted between two and nine times. This rearrangement joins TRBV29-1 to TRBJ2-1, with 8 bases that match TRBD1. CDR1 and CDR2 from the germline V gene are SQVTM and ANQGSEA. The ends lost 2 bases at V and 10 bases at J; junction bases unmatched: 7. The CDR3 sequence is 13 residues long. The chain's CDR3 is CSVEKDRVGEQFF. The DNA for the CDR3 is TGCAGCGTTGAAAAGGACAGGGTCGGCGAGCAGTTCTTC.

Note on this clonotype: Relative to the germline gene, one junction end is altered; a read error may explain this. V gene TRBV13 combines with J gene TRBJ2-2; D ambiguous. Germline CDR1 PRHDT, CDR2 FYEKMQ (reference sequence). The CDR3 runs 14 residues. This CDR3 reads CTSTPLPGRGELFF. The CDR3 DNA sequence: TGTACCAGCACCCCCCTCCCCGGACGCGGGGAGCTGTTTTTT.

This clonotype has just a few counts. The chain links TRBV2 to TRBJ2-7, with TRBD1 matching 7 bases. Germline V gives CDR1 SNHLY, CDR2 FYNNEI. After removal of 7 bases from V and 1 base from J, the junction contained 7 bases not matched to a gene. The CDR3 covers 14 residues. CDR3 protein: CASTLSDRSYEQYF. CDR3 coding DNA: TGTGCCAGCACCCTCTCGGACAGGTCCTACGAGCAGTACTTC.

This sequence joins TRBV12-3 or TRBV12-4 and TRBJ2-3; D may match TRBD1 or TRBD2 (6 bases each). The CDR3 is 16 amino acids. Trimming left V 10 bases short and J 2 bases short, with 22 bases between. CDR3 bases: TGTGCCACCTGCCCACTTCGCCGGGGGCCCACAGATACGCAGTATTTT. Translating it yields CATCPLRRGPTDTQYF.

This clonotype was seen a few times. The rearrangement uses TRBV5-4 and TRBJ1-2, with 9 bases lining up with TRBD1. The J segment lost 3 bases and the V segment lost 4 bases, leaving 4 bases of the junction unmatched. Germline V gene data show CDR1 as SGHNT and CDR2 as YYREEE (reference sequence). This CDR3 contains 14 residues. CDR3 protein: CASSGDRAHYGYTF. Written as DNA, the CDR3 is TGTGCCAGCAGCGGGGACAGGGCCCACTATGGCTACACCTTC.

This chain joins TRBV7-2 and TRBJ1-6; D not certain. The CDR3 covers 17 residues. The V end lost 1 base, the J end lost 4 bases, and 14 bases lay between the germline ends. From germline, CDR1 is SGHTA and CDR2 FQGNSA. CDR3 protein: CASSLGLGSSYNSPLHF. CDR3 DNA sequence: TGTGCCAGCAGCTTAGGTTTGGGGAGTTCTTATAATTCACCCCTCCACTTT.

The table lists this clonotype with many counts. The V call is TRBV28, the J call TRBJ2-7, with TRBD1 matching over 8 bases. The CDR3 has 16 amino acids. The V gene's germline CDR1 is MDHEN and CDR2 SYDVKM. V was clipped by 2 bases and J by 0 bases; unmatched bases: 6. CDR3 residues: CASSLDNRGISYEQYF. The DNA for the CDR3 is TGTGCCAGCAGTTTAGACAACAGGGGGATCTCCTACGAGCAGTACTTC.

V is TRBV6-7 and J is TRBJ2-7, with D perhaps assigned TRBD1 or TRBD2 (5 bases each). TRBV6-7 is an open reading frame whose function is uncertain. Trimming shortened V by 5 bases and J by 7 bases, and 27 bases separated the two germline ends. The CDR3 extends over 17 amino acids. The CDR3 spells CASSPPMGTTTYNEQYF. DNA for the CDR3: TGTGCCAGCAGTCCGCCTATGGGGACGACAACCTACAATGAGCAGTACTTC.

This clonotype was seen a few times. The chain carries TRBV7-6 and TRBJ2-1; 10 bases are a match to TRBD2. There are 15 residues in the CDR3. V was pared by 5 bases and J by 8 bases, with 9 bases of the junction left unmatched. Per the germline V gene, CDR1 is SGHVS and CDR2 is FNYEAQ. CDR3 DNA sequence: TGTGCCAGCAGCCAAGCTAGCGGGAGTTACTATGAGCAGTTCTTC. This encodes CASSQASGSYYEQFF.